Sequencing of this T cell receptor beta chain was carried out in a study of cytomegalovirus exposure and HLA in healthy donors. This clone was recorded a few times. Its target is unknown. Findings and limits, study-wide: Listed as cytomegalovirus-associated were 170 or so TCR beta chains. It was reportedly the case that the classifier diagnosed cytomegalovirus status with high specificity and sensitivity.

This CDR3 spans 14 amino acids. Per germline, CDR1 LGHNA and CDR2 YNFKEQ. The V gene lost 6 bases and the J gene lost 7 bases, with 18 bases spanning the gap. The PCR ran on 60 Vbeta and 13 Jbeta primers. Data came from immunoSEQ multiplex PCR; TCRdb stores just in-frame clones and leaves some out. The sample includes about 180,000 clones, around 82% of them seen just once. The source is a woman aged 25 to 39 in good health and CMV-seropositive. V is TRBV4-2 and J is TRBJ1-1, with TRBD1 as a possible D gene (6 bases). The source material was PBMCs. The CDR3 spells CASRTHGQPIEAFF. Written as DNA, the CDR3 is TGTGCCAGCAGGACCCACGGACAGCCCATTGAAGCTTTCTTT.